The rows below give T cell receptor beta chains drawn from one sample of a study of T cell changes during pregnancy in multiple sclerosis. Measured with immunoSEQ multiplex PCR; TCRdb has only the in-frame clones, and not every one. The sample contains 60,000 or so clones, 87% of which appear only once. Specimen: peripheral blood from another person, used as feeder cells. Receptor source: a human donor whose cells served as feeder cells for cultures in a pregnancy study. Each CDR3 is given with its conserved first and last residue. D genes are given only for firm matches. Only some rows state a clone size, as once, few, many or a class for expanded clones.

>TRBV5-4|.|TRBD1|TRBJ2-2
TGTGCCAGCAGCCCTCCCGGGACAGCGAACACCGGGGAGCTGTTTTTT
CASSPPGTANTGELFF
>TRBV5-4|few|.|TRBJ1-6
TGTGCCAGCAGCTTGGAAAACGGCTCACCCCTCCACTTT
CASSLENGSPLHF
>TRBV20-1|.|.|TRBJ1-6
TGCAGTGCCCCAAAATCTAACGCCCTCCACTTT
CSAPKSNALHF
>TRBV6-5|.|.|TRBJ2-7
TGTGCCAGCAGTTATGCCAATACTCTAAACTCCTACGAGCAGTACTTC
CASSYANTLNSYEQYF
>TRBV19|.|.|TRBJ1-5
TGTGCCAGTAGTATAGGGCAGAAAAACCAGCCCCAGCATTTT
CASSIGQKNQPQHF
>TRBV2|few|TRBD1|TRBJ2-1
TGTGCCAGCAGGGACAGGGGGGTAGCCCCGAATGAGCAGTTCTTC
CASRDRGVAPNEQFF
>TRBV9|.|TRBD1|TRBJ2-7
TGTGCCAGCAGCGTAGCGGGGACAGGGGGAAGCGAGCAGTACTTC
CASSVAGTGGSEQYF
>TRBV2|.|.|TRBJ1-2
TGTGCCAGCAACAGGGAAAGGTTTGATGGCTACACCTTC
CASNRERFDGYTF
>TRBV7-3|.|.|TRBJ2-5
TGTGCCAGCAGCTTAGGCCCGGGACTGACGCAAGAGACCCAGTACTTC
CASSLGPGLTQETQYF
>TRBV18|.|.|TRBJ1-1
TGTGCCAGCTCACCACAGGGAGGAGGCGACACTGAAGCTTTCTTT
CASSPQGGGDTEAFF
>TRBV11-3|.|.|TRBJ2-5
TGTGCCAGCAGCAGCAGGGGCCAAGAGACCCAGTACTTC
CASSSRGQETQYF
>TRBV27|.|.|TRBJ1-2
TGTGCCAGCAGTTTGGGGGGGACTCCCAACTATGGCTACACCTTC
CASSLGGTPNYGYTF
>TRBV2|.|TRBD1|TRBJ2-3
TGTGCCAGCGAGAGGACAGGTAGCACAGATACGCAGTATTTT
CASERTGSTDTQYF